This paragraph covers one T cell receptor beta chain sequence. Antigen specificity is unknown. This record comes from a study of T cell responses to AZD1222 COVID-19 vaccine. Broader study findings: Repertoires were sampled only after the peak T cell response. The study identified only a handful of AZD1222 recipients as seropositive at baseline.

The table came from immunoSEQ multiplex PCR; TCRdb's copy has only in-frame clones and leaves some out. Of some 150,000 clones in the sample, approximately 87% were seen once. Second-dose schedules of about 4 or about 12 weeks were combined. Deletions cut 8 bases from V and 4 bases from J, with 11 bases between. The CDR3 consists of 13 residues. Germline CDR1 reads LGHDT; CDR2 reads YNNKEL (reference sequence). The receptor comes from an adult who received the AZD1222 COVID-19 vaccine. The gene calls are TRBV3-1 (or the pseudogene TRBV3-2) and TRBJ2-2; D is unclear. The sample here was peripheral blood, taken 28 days after the second AZD1222 dose. As DNA, the CDR3 is TGTGCCAGCGAACATGGAGCCACCGGGGAGCTGTTTTTT. It translates to CASEHGATGELFF.